The entry that follows covers one TCR beta chain sequence. The target antigen is unknown. Every sample had its cDNA made across eight separate reactions. Template switching appended UMIs that held a 6-nucleotide sample barcode. TCRdb processed the 5' RACE reads again and assigns one entry to each CDR3 protein, with no DNA. The sample table includes more than 120,000 distinct CDR3 sequences. The CDR3 totals 15 residues. Germline values: CDR1 KGHSH, CDR2 LQKENI. The data were taken from a study of monozygotic twins with inflammatory bowel disease. Notes on the study in general: Results did not support any single strong IBD-associated signal or clonotype. IBD patients had lower TCRbeta diversity (inverse Simpson) than healthy co-twins.

The material sequenced was blood. The rearrangement links TRBV18 to TRBJ1-1; the D gene TCRdb calls, TRBD1, cannot be checked with no DNA. The sequence was collected from a human donor with ulcerative colitis or Crohn's disease, or a healthy co-twin of an affected twin (not recorded which). The CDR3 is CASSPPKGGDTEAFF.